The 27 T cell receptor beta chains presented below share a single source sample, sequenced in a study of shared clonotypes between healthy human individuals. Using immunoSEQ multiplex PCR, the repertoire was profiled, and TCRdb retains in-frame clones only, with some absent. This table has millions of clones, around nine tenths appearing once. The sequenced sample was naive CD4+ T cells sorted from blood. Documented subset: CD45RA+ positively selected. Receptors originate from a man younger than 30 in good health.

DNA of the CDR3: TGTGCCAGCAGCTTGGGTAGCTGGGGGGAGACCCAGTACTTC. Translating gives CASSLGSWGETQYF. This chain uses TRBV5-4 with TRBJ2-5, with D perhaps matching TRBD1 or TRBD2 (5 bases each). The V and J ends lost 0 bases and 5 bases respectively, with 11 bases between them. The length of the CDR3 is 14 residues. Per the germline V gene, CDR1 is SGHNT and CDR2 is YYREEE (reference sequence).

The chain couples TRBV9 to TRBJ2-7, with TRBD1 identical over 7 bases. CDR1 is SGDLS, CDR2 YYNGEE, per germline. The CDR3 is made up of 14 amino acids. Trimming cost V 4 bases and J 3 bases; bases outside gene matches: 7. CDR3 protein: CASSLGTDYYEQYF. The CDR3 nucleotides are TGTGCCAGCAGCCTCGGGACAGACTACTACGAGCAGTACTTC. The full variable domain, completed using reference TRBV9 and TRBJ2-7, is DSGVTQTPKHLITATGQRVTLRCSPRSGDLSVYWYQQSLDQGLQFLIQYYNGEERAKGNILERFSAQQFPDLHSELNLSSLELGDSALYFCASSLGTDYYEQYFGPGTRLTVT.

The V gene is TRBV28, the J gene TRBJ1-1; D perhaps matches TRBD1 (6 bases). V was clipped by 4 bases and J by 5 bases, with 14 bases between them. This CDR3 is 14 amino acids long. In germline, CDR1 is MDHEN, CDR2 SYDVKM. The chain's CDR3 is CASSSPQGRTEAFF. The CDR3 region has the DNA TGTGCCAGCAGTTCCCCCCAGGGGAGGACTGAAGCTTTCTTT. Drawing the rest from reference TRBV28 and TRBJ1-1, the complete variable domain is DVKVTQSSRYLVKRTGEKVFLECVQDMDHENMFWYRQDPGLGLRLIYFSYDVKMKEKGDIPEGYSVSREKKERFSLILESASTNQTSMYLCASSSPQGRTEAFFGQGTRLTVV.

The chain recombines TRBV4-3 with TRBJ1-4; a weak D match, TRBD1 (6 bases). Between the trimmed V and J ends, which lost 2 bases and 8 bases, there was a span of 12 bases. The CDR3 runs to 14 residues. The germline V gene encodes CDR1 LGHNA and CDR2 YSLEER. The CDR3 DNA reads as TGCGCCAGCAGCCAACGGGCAGGGGCGGAAAAACTGTTTTTT. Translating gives CASSQRAGAEKLFF.

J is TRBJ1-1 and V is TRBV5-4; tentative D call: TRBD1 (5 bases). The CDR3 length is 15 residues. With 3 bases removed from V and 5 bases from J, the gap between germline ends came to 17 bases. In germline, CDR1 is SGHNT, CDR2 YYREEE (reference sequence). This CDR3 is CASSWGRGGGTEAFF. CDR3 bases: TGTGCCAGCAGCTGGGGACGGGGTGGGGGTACTGAAGCTTTCTTT.

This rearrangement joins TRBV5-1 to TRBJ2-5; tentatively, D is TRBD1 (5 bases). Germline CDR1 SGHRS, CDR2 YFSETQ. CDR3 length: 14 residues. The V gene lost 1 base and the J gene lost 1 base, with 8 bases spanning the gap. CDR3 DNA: TGCGCCAGCAGCTTGCCCACAGGCCAAGAGACCCAGTACTTC. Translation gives CASSLPTGQETQYF.

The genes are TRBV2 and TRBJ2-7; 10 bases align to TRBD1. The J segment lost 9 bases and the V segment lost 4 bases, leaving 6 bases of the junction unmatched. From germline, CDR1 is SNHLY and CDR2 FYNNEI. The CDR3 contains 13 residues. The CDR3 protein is CASSGQGAAVQYF. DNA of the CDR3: TGTGCCAGCAGTGGACAGGGGGCGGCGGTGCAGTACTTC.

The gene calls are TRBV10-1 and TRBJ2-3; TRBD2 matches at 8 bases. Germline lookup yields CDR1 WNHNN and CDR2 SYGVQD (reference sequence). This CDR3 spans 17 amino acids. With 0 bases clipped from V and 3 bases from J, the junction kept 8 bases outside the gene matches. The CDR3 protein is CASSESRAGAGTDTQYF. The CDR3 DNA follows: TGCGCCAGCAGTGAGTCAAGAGCGGGAGCAGGGACAGATACGCAGTATTTT.

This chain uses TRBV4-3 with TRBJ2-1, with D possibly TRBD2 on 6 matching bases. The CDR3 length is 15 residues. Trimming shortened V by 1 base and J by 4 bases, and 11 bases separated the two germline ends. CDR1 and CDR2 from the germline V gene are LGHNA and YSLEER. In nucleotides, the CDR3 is TGCGCCAGCAGCCAAGCGCGGGAACCTTACAATGAGCAGTTCTTC. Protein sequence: CASSQAREPYNEQFF.

CDR3 coding DNA: TGTGCCAGCAGCTTAGATAGGTCTGGCTACACCTTC. Encoded protein: CASSLDRSGYTF. The chain has TRBV7-6 and TRBJ1-2; D is uncertain. The CDR3 covers 12 residues. Germline V gene sequence: CDR1 SGHVS, CDR2 FNYEAQ. Trimming cost V 1 base and J 7 bases, with 7 bases left between them.

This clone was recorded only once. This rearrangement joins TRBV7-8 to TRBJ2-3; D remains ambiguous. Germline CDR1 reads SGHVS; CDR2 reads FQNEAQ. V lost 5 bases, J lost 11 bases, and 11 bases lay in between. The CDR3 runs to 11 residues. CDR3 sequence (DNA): TGTGCCAGCAGCCTAATTGGGGAGCAGTATTTT. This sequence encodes CASSLIGEQYF.

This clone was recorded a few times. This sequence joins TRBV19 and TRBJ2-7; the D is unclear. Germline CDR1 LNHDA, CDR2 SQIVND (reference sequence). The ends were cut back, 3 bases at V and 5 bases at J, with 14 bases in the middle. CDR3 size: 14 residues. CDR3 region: CASSIGGLVHEQYF. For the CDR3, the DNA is TGTGCCAGTAGTATCGGTGGCCTCGTCCACGAGCAGTACTTC.

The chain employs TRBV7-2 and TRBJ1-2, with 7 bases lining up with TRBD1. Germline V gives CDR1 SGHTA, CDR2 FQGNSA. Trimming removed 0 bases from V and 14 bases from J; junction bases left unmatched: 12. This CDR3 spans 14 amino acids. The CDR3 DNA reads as TGTGCCAGCAGCTTAGCGGGGGGGCCACAGGGGAGGACCTTC. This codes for CASSLAGGPQGRTF.

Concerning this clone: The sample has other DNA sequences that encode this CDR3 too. The CDR3 sequence: CASSPVSGANVLTF. The CDR3 coding sequence is TGTGCCAGCTCCCCCGTATCAGGGGCCAACGTCCTGACTTTC. The chain employs TRBV18 and TRBJ2-6; no definite D call. CDR3 length: 14 residues. The V gene's germline CDR1 is KGHSH and CDR2 LQKENI. Trimming stripped 6 bases from V and 4 bases from J, with 10 bases between.

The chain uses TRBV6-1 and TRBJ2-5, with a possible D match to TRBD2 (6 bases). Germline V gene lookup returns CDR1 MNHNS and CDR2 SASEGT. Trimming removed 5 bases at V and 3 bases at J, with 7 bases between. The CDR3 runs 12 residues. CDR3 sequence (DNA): TGTGCCAGCAGTCGGGGGAAAGAGACCCAGTACTTC. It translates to CASSRGKETQYF.

The CDR3 is CASRRAGNTEAFF. Written as DNA, the CDR3 is TGTGCCAGCAGGCGAGCGGGGAACACTGAAGCTTTCTTT. The rearrangement joins TRBV5-6 to TRBJ1-1; no definite D call. Germline values: CDR1 SGHDT, CDR2 YYEEEE. The CDR3 totals 13 residues. The V end was cut by 5 bases, the J end by 1 base, with 9 bases between.

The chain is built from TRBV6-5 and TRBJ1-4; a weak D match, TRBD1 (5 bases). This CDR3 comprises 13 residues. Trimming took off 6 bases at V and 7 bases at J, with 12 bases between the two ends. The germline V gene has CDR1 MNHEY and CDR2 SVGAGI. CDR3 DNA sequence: TGTGCCAGCAGACCGCAGGGAGGTGAAAAACTGTTTTTT. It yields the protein CASRPQGGEKLFF.

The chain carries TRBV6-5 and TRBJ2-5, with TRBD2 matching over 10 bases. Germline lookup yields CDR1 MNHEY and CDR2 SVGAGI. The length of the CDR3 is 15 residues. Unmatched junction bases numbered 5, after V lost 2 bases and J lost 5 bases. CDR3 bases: TGTGCCAGCAGTTACGCTAGCGGGGGAGGGGAGACCCAGTACTTC. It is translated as CASSYASGGGETQYF.

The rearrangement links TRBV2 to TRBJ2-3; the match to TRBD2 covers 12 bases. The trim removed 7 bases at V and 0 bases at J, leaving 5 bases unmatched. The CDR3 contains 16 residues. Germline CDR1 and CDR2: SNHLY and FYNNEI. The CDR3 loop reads CASTWTSGISTDTQYF. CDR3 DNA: TGTGCCAGCACTTGGACTAGCGGGATTAGCACAGATACGCAGTATTTT.

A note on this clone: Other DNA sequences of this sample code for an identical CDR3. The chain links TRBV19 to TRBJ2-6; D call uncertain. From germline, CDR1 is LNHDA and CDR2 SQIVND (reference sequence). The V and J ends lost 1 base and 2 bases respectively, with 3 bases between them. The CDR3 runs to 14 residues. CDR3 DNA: TGTGCCAGTAGTATAGGACCTGGGGCCAACGTCCTGACTTTC. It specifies CASSIGPGANVLTF.

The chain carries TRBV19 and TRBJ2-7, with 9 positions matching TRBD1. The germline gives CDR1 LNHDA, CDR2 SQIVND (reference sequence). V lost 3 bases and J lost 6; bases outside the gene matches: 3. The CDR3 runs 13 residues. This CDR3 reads CASSIRTGAEQYF. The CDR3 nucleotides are TGTGCCAGTAGTATTAGGACAGGGGCCGAGCAGTACTTC.

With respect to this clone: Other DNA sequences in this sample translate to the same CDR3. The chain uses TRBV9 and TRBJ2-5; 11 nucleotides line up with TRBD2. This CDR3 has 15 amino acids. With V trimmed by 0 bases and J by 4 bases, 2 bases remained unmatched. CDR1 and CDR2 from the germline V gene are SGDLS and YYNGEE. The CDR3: CASSVGLAGSETQYF. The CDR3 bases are TGTGCCAGCAGCGTAGGACTAGCGGGGTCAGAGACCCAGTACTTC.

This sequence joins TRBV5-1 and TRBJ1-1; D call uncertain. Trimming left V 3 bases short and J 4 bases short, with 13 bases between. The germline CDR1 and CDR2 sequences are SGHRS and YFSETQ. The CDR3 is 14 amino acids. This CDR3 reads CASSSVEGGTEAFF. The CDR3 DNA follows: TGCGCCAGCAGCTCCGTCGAAGGAGGCACTGAAGCTTTCTTT.

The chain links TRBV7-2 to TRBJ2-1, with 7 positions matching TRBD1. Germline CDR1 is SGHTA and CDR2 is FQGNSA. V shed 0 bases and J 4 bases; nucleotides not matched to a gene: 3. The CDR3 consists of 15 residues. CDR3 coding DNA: TGTGCCAGCAGCTTAGCCCAGGGGGAATACAATGAGCAGTTCTTC. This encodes CASSLAQGEYNEQFF.

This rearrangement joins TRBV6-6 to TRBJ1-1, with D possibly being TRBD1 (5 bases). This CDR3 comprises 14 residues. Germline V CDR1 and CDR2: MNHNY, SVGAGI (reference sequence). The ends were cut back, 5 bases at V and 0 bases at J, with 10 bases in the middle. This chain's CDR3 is CASSADRVNTEAFF. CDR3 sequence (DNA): TGTGCCAGCAGTGCAGACAGAGTGAACACTGAAGCTTTCTTT.

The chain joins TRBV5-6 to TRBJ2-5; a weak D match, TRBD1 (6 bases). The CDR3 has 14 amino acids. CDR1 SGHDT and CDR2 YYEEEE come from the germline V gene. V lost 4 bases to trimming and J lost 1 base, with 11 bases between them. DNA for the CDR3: TGTGCCAGCAGCGAAACAGGGAGCCAAGAGACCCAGTACTTC. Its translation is CASSETGSQETQYF.

This chain's CDR3 is CASSPTLEGEQFF. The CDR3 DNA reads TGCGCCAGCTCCCCGACTCTAGAGGGTGAGCAGTTCTTC. The chain combines TRBV5-1 with TRBJ2-1; maybe TRBD2 (5 bases). Trimming cost V 7 bases and J 9 bases, with 17 bases left between them. This CDR3 region has 13 residues. Looked up from germline, CDR1 is SGHRS and CDR2 is YFSETQ.